Following are 16 T cell receptor beta chains from one sample sequenced in a study of Graves' ophthalmopathy and Graves' hyperthyroidism. The authors amplified TCR beta CDR3 regions, and they did so from RNA transcripts for repertoire sequencing. The authors performed first-round RT-PCR with HTBI primers and then a second-round multiplex PCR. TCRdb reprocessed the multiplex PCR reads via MiXCR and lists one record per CDR3 protein. Of 600,000 to 950,000 distinct CDR3 sequences listed, around 40% are singletons. The sequenced material came from peripheral blood. These receptor sequences come from an adult man with Graves' ophthalmopathy.

This clonotype was recorded many times. This rearrangement joins TRBV15 to TRBJ1-3; 7 bases line up with TRBD1. Germline V lookup: CDR1 LNHNV, CDR2 YYDKDF (reference sequence). J was trimmed by 2 bases and V by 3 bases; bases with no gene match: 1. The CDR3 contains 14 residues. In DNA form, the CDR3 reads TGTGCCACCAGCAGGGGGACAGCTGGAAACACCATATATTTT. Its translation is CATSRGTAGNTIYF.

Only one count was recorded for this clonotype. Being one base from a much bigger clone, this may be a read error. This chain connects TRBV24-1 to TRBJ2-5, with D perhaps TRBD1 (6 bases). This CDR3 is built from 14 residues. Germline values: CDR1 KGHDR, CDR2 SFDVKD. The CDR3: CASSDFSRGETQYF. CDR3 bases: TGTGCCAGCAGTGATTTCTCCAGGGGAGAGACCCAGTACTTC.

The count of this clonotype is one. The J gene is TRBJ2-7, the V gene TRBV29-1; D unclear. The length of the CDR3 is 13 residues. Germline CDR1 and CDR2: SQVTM and ANQGSEA. V was shortened by 7 bases and J by 0 bases, with 13 bases between the two germline ends. CDR3 DNA: TGCAGCGGGGGTTACGGTGGCTCCTACGAGCAGTACTTC. It translates to CSGGYGGSYEQYF.

The chain carries TRBV19 and TRBJ2-3; D is undetermined. CDR1 LNHDA and CDR2 SQIVND come from the germline V gene (reference sequence). V was clipped by 7 bases and J by 6 bases, with 14 bases between them. The CDR3 consists of 13 residues. The CDR3 reads CASIHRAGDTQYF. The CDR3 DNA reads TGTGCCAGTATCCACCGGGCCGGGGATACGCAGTATTTT.

The genes are TRBV7-6 and TRBJ1-1; 7 positions match TRBD1. This CDR3 spans 17 amino acids. From germline, CDR1 is SGHVS and CDR2 FNYEAQ. V lost 1 base to trimming and J lost 3 bases; unmatched junction nucleotides: 11. This CDR3 is CASSLDPPGGSDTEAFF. The CDR3 DNA reads as TGTGCCAGCAGCTTAGATCCCCCAGGGGGATCGGACACTGAAGCTTTCTTT.

This clonotype was counted ten times or more. The chain carries TRBV29-1 and TRBJ1-6, with 7 bases aligning to TRBD1. Trimming removed 4 bases from V and 10 bases from J; junction bases left unmatched: 7. Germline V gives CDR1 SQVTM, CDR2 ANQGSEA. The CDR3 loop spans 13 amino acids. CDR3: CSVGAGGGSPLHF. The CDR3 DNA follows: TGCAGCGTTGGGGCAGGGGGGGGGTCACCCCTCCACTTT.

V is TRBV7-6 and J is TRBJ1-1; the D gene is possibly TRBD1 (6 bases). This CDR3 has 18 residues. Germline V gene data show CDR1 as SGHVS and CDR2 as FNYEAQ. The V and J ends lost 5 bases and 3 bases respectively, with 25 bases between them. The CDR3 region has the DNA TGTGCCAGCAGCCTCCGCCTGTCAGGGGATTTCACGGACACTGAAGCTTTCTTT. It translates to CASSLRLSGDFTDTEAFF.

The chain couples TRBV15 to TRBJ2-3; possibly TRBD1 or TRBD2 for D (5 bases each). The CDR3 has 14 amino acids. Trimming stripped 5 bases from V and 6 bases from J, with 15 bases between. In germline, CDR1 is LNHNV, CDR2 YYDKDF (reference sequence). The CDR3 region is CATSGTLRGDTQYF. The DNA of the CDR3 is TGTGCCACCAGCGGGACGCTTCGCGGGGATACGCAGTATTTT. Complete variable domain (other parts from reference TRBV15 and TRBJ2-3): DAMVIQNPRYQVTQFGKPVTLSCSQTLNHNVMYWYQQKSSQAPKLLFHYYDKDFNNEADTPDNFQSRRPNTSFCFLDIRSPGLGDTAMYLCATSGTLRGDTQYFGPGTRLTVL.

V and J are TRBV11-2 and TRBJ2-2; D unresolved. Per germline, CDR1 SGHAT and CDR2 FQNNGV. CDR3 length: 13 residues. V shed 6 bases and J shed 7 bases, with 12 bases lying between them. The CDR3 here is CASSYELDGELFF. The CDR3, as DNA: TGTGCCAGCAGTTACGAACTGGACGGGGAGCTGTTTTTT.

The rearrangement links TRBV25-1 to TRBJ1-3; the D is unclear. Trimming left V 6 bases short and J 0 bases short, with 15 bases between. This CDR3 comprises 16 residues. The germline V gene has CDR1 MGHDK and CDR2 SYGVNS. The CDR3 here is CASSQDLVPSGNTIYF. DNA for the CDR3: TGTGCCAGCAGCCAAGATCTGGTACCCTCTGGAAACACCATATATTTT.

The V call is TRBV19, the J call TRBJ1-5; 8 nucleotides line up with TRBD1. V lost 6 bases to trimming and J lost 1 base; unmatched junction nucleotides: 5. The CDR3 totals 15 residues. Germline V gene sequence: CDR1 LNHDA, CDR2 SQIVND (reference sequence). The CDR3 DNA follows: TGTGCCAGTAGAACAGGGGGGGGAAGCAATCAGCCCCAGCATTTT. The encoded protein is CASRTGGGSNQPQHF.

The chain couples TRBV4-3 to TRBJ1-2, with D tentatively TRBD1 (5 bases). V dropped 0 bases and J dropped 4 bases, with 12 bases sitting between them. CDR1 and CDR2 (germline): LGHNA, YSLEER. The CDR3 has 15 amino acids. The CDR3: CASSQEGRQLYGYTF. The CDR3, as DNA: TGCGCCAGCAGCCAAGAGGGACGGCAGCTCTATGGCTACACCTTC.

Here the CDR3 reads CASSGAGQINTGELFF. Written as DNA, the CDR3 is TGTGCCAGCAGCGGGGCAGGACAGATTAACACCGGGGAGCTGTTTTTT. The rearrangement links TRBV25-1 to TRBJ2-2; TRBD1 is a possible D gene (6 bases). V lost 6 bases to trimming and J lost 2 bases, with 16 bases between them. This CDR3 has 16 amino acids. Looked up from germline, CDR1 is MGHDK and CDR2 is SYGVNS.

This clonotype has a count of ten or more. The chain recombines TRBV6-1 with TRBJ1-5; no firm D call. The germline CDR1 and CDR2 sequences are MNHNS and SASEGT. The CDR3 has 12 amino acids. V was trimmed by 1 base and J by 14 bases, leaving 12 bases between them. The CDR3, as DNA: TGTGCCAGCAGTGAAGGTCGACCTTTTAAGCATTTT. Amino acid sequence: CASSEGRPFKHF.

This clonotype was observed many times. CDR3 sequence: CAISNVGGRQTQYF. The CDR3 nucleotides are TGTGCCATCAGTAACGTGGGCGGTCGACAGACCCAGTACTTC. The chain combines TRBV10-3 with TRBJ2-5; D gene ambiguous. The germline V and J ends were trimmed by 5 bases and 6 bases, with 16 bases remaining between them. This CDR3 has 14 residues. Germline V gene sequence: CDR1 ENHRY, CDR2 SYGVKD.

The chain uses TRBV7-2 and TRBJ2-3; no reliable D call. CDR1 is SGHTA, CDR2 FQGNSA, per germline. V was pared by 4 bases and J by 2 bases, with 4 bases between. The CDR3 runs 12 residues. The CDR3 DNA reads as TGTGCCAGCAGCTCTTACACAGATACGCAGTATTTT. Translating it yields CASSSYTDTQYF.